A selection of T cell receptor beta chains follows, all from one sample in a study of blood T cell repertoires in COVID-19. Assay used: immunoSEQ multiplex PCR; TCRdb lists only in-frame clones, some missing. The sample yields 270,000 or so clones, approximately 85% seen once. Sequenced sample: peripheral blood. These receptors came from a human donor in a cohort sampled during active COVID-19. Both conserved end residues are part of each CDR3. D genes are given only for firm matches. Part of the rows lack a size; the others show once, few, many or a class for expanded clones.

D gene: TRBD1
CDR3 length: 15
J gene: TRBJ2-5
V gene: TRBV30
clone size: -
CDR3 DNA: TGTGCCTGGAGTACGATCAGGGGGCTCGGGGAGACCCAGTACTTC
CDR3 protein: CAWSTIRGLGETQYF

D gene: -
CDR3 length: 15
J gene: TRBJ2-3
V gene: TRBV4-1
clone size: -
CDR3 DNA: TGCGCCAGCAGCCCGAAGCGACAGGAGACAGATACGCAGTATTTT
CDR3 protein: CASSPKRQETDTQYF

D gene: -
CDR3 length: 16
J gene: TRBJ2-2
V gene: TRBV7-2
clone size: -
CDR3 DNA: TGTGCCAGCAGCGCCCAGGGGTTGGTGAACACCGGGGAGCTGTTTTTT
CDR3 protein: CASSAQGLVNTGELFF

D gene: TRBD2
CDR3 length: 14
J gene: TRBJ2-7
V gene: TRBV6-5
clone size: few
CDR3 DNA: TGTGCCAGCTCCCAGGGCGGGAGCCCGTACGAGCAGTACTTC
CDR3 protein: CASSQGGSPYEQYF

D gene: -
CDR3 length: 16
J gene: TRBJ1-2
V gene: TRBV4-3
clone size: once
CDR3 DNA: TGCGCCAGCAGCCAAGTGGGGGGGGGCCATGGCTATGGCTACACCTTC
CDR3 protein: CASSQVGGGHGYGYTF

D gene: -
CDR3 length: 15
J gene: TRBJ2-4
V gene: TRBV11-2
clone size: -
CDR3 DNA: TGTGCCAGCAGCGGTGCTGACAAGGTCAAAAACATTCAGTACTTC
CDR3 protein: CASSGADKVKNIQYF

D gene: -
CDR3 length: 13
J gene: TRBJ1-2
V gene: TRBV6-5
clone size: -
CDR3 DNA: TGTGCCAGCGAGGACAGCCTTAAAGGTGGCTACACCTTC
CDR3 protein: CASEDSLKGGYTF

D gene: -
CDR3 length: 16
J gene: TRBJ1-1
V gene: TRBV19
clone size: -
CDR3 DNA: TGTGCCAGTAGTTCCCTTTTGGGGCGGGGGAACACTGAAGCTTTCTTT
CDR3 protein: CASSSLLGRGNTEAFF

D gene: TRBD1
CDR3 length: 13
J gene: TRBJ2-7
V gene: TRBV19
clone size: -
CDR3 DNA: TGTGCCAGTGCGACAGGGGGCATCTACGAGCAGTACTTC
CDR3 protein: CASATGGIYEQYF

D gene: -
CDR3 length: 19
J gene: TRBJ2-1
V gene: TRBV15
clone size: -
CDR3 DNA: TGTGCCACCAGCGACAGGACAGGGGCCGTACTAGCGGTAAACAATGAGCAGTTCTTC
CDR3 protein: CATSDRTGAVLAVNNEQFF

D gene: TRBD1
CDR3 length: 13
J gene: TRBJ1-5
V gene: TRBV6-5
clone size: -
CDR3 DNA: TGTGCCAGCAGTACAGGGGGCGGAGGGCCCCAGCATTTT
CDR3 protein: CASSTGGGGPQHF

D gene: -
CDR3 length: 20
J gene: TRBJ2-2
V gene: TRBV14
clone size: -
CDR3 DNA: TGTGCCAGCAGCCCCACCCGACCGACAGGTCGGGGACCGGTGGTCGGGGAGCTGTTTTTT
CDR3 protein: CASSPTRPTGRGPVVGELFF

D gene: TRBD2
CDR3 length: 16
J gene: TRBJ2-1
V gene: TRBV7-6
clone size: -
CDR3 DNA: TGTGCCAGCAGCTCCAGCGGGAGGGGGTCCTACAATGAGCAGTTCTTC
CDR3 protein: CASSSSGRGSYNEQFF

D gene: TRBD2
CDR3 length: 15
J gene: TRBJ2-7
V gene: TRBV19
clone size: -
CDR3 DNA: TGTGCCAGTAGTAGGTACAGCCGGGGGGCCTACGAGCAGTACTTC
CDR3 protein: CASSRYSRGAYEQYF

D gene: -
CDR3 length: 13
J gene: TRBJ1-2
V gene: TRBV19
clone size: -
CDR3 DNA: TGTGCCAGTCGTCAACTGGCTAGCTATGGCTACACCTTC
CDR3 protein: CASRQLASYGYTF

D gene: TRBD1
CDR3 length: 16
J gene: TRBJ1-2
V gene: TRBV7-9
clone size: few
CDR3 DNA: TGTGCCAGCAGCTTAGCCACAGGGGCCACGAACTATGGCTACACCTTC
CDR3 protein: CASSLATGATNYGYTF

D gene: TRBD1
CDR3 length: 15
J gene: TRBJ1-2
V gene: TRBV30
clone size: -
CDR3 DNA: TGTGCCTGGGCCACGGGAGGACAGGGGAACTATGGCTACACCTTC
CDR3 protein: CAWATGGQGNYGYTF

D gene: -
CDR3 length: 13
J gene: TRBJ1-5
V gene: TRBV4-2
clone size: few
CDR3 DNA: TGTGCCAGCAGCCAAGATTATGGCCAGCCCCAGCATTTT
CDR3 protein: CASSQDYGQPQHF

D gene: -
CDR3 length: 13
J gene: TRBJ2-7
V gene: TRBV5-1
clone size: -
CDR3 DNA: TGCGCCAGCAGCTTGGAACCGGGTTACGAGCAGTACTTC
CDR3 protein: CASSLEPGYEQYF

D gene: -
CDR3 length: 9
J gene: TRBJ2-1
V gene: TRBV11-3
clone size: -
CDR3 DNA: TGTGCCAGCAGCTCGGAGCAGTTCTTC
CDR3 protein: CASSSEQFF

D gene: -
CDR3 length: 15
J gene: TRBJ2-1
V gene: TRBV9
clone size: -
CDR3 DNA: TGTGCCAGCAGCGTAGCTGGTAGCCGGACTGATGAGCAGTTCTTC
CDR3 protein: CASSVAGSRTDEQFF

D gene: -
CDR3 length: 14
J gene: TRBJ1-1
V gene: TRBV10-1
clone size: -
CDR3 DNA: TGCGCCAGCAGTCTAGGCAGATTCAACACTGAAGCTTTCTTT
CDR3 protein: CASSLGRFNTEAFF

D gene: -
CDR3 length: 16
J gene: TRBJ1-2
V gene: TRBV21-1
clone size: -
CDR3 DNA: TGTGCCAGCAGCCCGGAGGCGGTGTGGAGGCTCTATGGCTACACCTTC
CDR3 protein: CASSPEAVWRLYGYTF

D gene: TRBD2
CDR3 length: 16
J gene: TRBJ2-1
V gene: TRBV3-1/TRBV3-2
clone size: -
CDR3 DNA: TGTGCCAGCAGCCAAGATCGACTAGCGCCCTACAATGAGCAGTTCTTC
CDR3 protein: CASSQDRLAPYNEQFF

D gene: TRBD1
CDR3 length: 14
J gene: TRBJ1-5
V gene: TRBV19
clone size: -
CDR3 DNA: TGTGCCAGTACCCGGACAGGGGGTGGGCAGCCCCAGCATTTT
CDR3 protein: CASTRTGGGQPQHF

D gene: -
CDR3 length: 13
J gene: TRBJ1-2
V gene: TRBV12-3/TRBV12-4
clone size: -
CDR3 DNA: TGTGCCAGCTCGATGGGGGGGGCGTCAGGCTACACCTTC
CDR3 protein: CASSMGGASGYTF

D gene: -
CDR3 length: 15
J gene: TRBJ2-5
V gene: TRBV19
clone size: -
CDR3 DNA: TGTGCCAGTAGTATAACCGGGCTGGAGGTAGAGACCCAGTACTTC
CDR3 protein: CASSITGLEVETQYF

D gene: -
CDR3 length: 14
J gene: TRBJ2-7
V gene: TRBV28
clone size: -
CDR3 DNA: TGTGCCAGCAGTACCGGGACAAAGGGATGGGAGCAGTACTTC
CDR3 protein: CASSTGTKGWEQYF

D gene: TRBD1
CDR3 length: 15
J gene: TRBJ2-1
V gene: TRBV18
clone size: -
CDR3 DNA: TGTGCCAGCTCACCACCCGGGGACAGGGGGCGTGAGCAGTTCTTC
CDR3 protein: CASSPPGDRGREQFF

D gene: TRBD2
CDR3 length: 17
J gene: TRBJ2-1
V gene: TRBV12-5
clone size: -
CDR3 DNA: TGTGCTAGTGGTTTGGATACCGGGACTAGCGGATACAATGAGCAGTTCTTC
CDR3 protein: CASGLDTGTSGYNEQFF

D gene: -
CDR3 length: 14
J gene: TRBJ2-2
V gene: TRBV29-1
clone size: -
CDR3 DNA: TGCAGCGTCGGACAGCGTCAAAACACCGGGGAGCTGTTTTTT
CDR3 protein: CSVGQRQNTGELFF

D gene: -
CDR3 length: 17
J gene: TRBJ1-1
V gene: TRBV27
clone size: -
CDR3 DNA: TGTGCCAGCAGTTTACTGGCGTCGAGTACAGGGACCACTGAAGCTTTCTTT
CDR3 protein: CASSLLASSTGTTEAFF

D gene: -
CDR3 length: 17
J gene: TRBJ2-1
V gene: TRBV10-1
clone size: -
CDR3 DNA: TGCGCCAGCAGTGAGTCGAGAGCGACCCGAGAGGACAATGAGCAGTTCTTC
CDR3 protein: CASSESRATREDNEQFF

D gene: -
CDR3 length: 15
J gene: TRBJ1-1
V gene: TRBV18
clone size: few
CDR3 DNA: TGTGCCAGCTCGTCCGGCCAACACAGGTCCACTGAAGCTTTCTTT
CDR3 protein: CASSSGQHRSTEAFF

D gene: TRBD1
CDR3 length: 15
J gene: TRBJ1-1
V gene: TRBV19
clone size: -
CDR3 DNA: TGTGCCAGTAGTTTAACAGGGGGCCGGCCGGCTGAAGCTTTCTTT
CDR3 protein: CASSLTGGRPAEAFF

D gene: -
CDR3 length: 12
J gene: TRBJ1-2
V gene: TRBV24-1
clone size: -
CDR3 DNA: TGTGCCACCCATACACCTAACTATGGCTACACCTTC
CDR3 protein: CATHTPNYGYTF

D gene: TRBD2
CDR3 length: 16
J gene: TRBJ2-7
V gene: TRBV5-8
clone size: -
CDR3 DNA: TGTGCCGGACAGCGAAGTAGCGGGAGCCTTACCTACGAGCAGTACTTC
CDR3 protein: CAGQRSSGSLTYEQYF